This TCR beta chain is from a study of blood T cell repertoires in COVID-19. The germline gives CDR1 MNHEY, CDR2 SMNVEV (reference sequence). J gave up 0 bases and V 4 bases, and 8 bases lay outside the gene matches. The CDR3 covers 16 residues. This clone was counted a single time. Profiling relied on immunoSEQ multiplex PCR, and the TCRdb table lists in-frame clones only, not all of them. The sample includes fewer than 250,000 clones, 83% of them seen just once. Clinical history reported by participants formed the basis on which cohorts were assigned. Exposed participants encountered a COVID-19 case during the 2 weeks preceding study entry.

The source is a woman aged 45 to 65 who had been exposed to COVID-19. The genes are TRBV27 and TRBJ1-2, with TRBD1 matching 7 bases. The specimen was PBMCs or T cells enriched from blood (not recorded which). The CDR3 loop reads CASSSDRAPTNYGYTF. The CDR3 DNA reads TGTGCCAGCAGTTCCGACAGGGCCCCTACTAACTATGGCTACACCTTC.